This T cell receptor beta chain emerged from a study of cytomegalovirus exposure and HLA in healthy donors. TCRdb's copy holds only in-frame clones and misses some; the assay was immunoSEQ multiplex PCR. The sample carries about 88,000 clones, approximately 96% recorded once. The germline V gene has CDR1 LNHDA and CDR2 SQIVND (reference sequence). Trimming stripped 1 base from V and 12 bases from J, with 10 bases between. The CDR3 loop spans 11 amino acids. Regarding the study as a whole: Cytomegalovirus-associated TCR beta chains were listed, numbering 150 to 200. For most TCR sequences rarity was the rule, although some public TCRs occurred in many donors.

Comments on this clone: Its antigen is not identified.

Sequencing was done on a sample of PBMCs. The TCR originated in a man younger than 30 in good health and CMV-seronegative. The rearrangement links TRBV19 to TRBJ2-7; D not certain. CDR3: CASSIARGPYV. CDR3 in DNA: TGTGCCAGTAGTATAGCCCGAGGCCCGTACGTC.